This T cell receptor beta chain was captured by sequencing in a study of blood T cells in healthy people across ages. Notes on this clonotype: What it binds is not known.

With a J-beta primer mix and a sample-barcoded 5' primer, a second PCR ran about 7 to 12 cycles. Each cDNA molecule was tagged by a template-switch adaptor with 12 random nucleotides. In TCRdb, the 5' RACE reads were re-called with MiXCR into one record per CDR3 protein. The sample contains about 640,000 distinct CDR3 sequences, roughly 50% of which appear only once. General study results and limits: Significant beta diversity loss was already apparent by age 40, declining roughly linearly.

V dropped 4 bases and J dropped 3 bases, with 14 bases sitting between them. Germline CDR1 MNHGY, CDR2 SVAAGI. CDR3 length: 15 amino acids. This TCR derives from a man aged 55 to 70 in good health. Input material: blood. The chain is built from TRBV6-9 and TRBJ2-3; D ambiguous. The CDR3 reads CASSSQKGPTDTQYF. In nucleotides, the CDR3 is TGTGCCAGCAGTTCACAGAAAGGCCCTACAGATACGCAGTATTTT.